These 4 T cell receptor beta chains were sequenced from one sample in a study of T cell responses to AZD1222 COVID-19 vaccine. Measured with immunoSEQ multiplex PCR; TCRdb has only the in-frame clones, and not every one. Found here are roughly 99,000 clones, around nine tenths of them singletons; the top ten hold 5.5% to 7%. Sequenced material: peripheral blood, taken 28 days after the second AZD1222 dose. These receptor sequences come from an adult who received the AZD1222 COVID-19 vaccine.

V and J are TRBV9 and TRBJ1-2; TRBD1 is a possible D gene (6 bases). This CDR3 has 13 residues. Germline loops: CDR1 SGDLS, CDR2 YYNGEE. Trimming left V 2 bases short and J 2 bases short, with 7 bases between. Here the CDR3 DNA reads TGTGCCAGCAGCGTCGGACAGAACTATGGCTACACCTTC. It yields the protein CASSVGQNYGYTF.

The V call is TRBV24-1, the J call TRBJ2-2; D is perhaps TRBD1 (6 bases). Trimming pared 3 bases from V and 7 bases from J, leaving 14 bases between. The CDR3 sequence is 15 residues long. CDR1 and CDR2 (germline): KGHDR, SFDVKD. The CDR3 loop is CATSDPAGEIGELFF. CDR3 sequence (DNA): TGTGCCACCAGTGATCCGGCAGGGGAGATCGGGGAGCTGTTTTTT.

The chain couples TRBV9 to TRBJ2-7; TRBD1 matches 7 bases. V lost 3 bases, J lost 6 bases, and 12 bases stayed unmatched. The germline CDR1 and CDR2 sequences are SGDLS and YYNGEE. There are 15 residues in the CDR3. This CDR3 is CASSATPGQSSEQYF. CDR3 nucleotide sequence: TGTGCCAGCAGCGCAACTCCGGGACAGTCTAGCGAGCAGTACTTC.

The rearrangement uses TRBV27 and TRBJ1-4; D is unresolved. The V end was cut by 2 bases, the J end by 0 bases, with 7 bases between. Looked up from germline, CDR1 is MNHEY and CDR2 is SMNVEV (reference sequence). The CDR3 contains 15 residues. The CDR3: CASSLNVATNEKLFF. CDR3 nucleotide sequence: TGTGCCAGCAGTTTAAACGTCGCAACTAATGAAAAACTGTTTTTT.